The clone carrying this T cell receptor beta chain was seen a handful of times. The antigen is undetermined. Sequencing of the DNA from cultured CD4+ T cells was carried out with the Oncomine TCR Beta short-read assay. TCRdb redid the calling of the PCR reads with MiXCR, one entry per CDR3 protein. In the table there are more than 20,000 distinct CDR3 sequences, 30% to 35% of which are singletons. In germline, CDR1 is SGHTA, CDR2 FQGNSA. Deletions cut 5 bases from V and 8 bases from J, with 12 bases between. This CDR3 comprises 12 residues. These data are taken from a study of vaccination and CD4 T cells after COVID-19. Notes on the study in general: There was no significant change from about 20 to 38 median reactive clonotypes.

As to treatment: approximately 9-day PBMC culture with coronavirus spike peptide pools or control peptides (ViraFEST assay). Upon completion of around nine days of culture, CD4+ T cells were isolated via negative selection. The chain couples TRBV7-2 to TRBJ1-2; D unresolved. The source is a human donor with COVID-19. The specimen sequenced was cultured CD4+ T cells from blood. In DNA form, the CDR3 reads TGTGCCAGCAGCCTGAGGTTGGGAGGCTACACCTTC. This gives the protein CASSLRLGGYTF.